These 8 T cell receptor beta chains share one sample of origin, sequenced in a study of beta chain features in type 1 diabetes. The investigators reverse transcribed all of the isolated RNA, so they sequenced expressed TCRB transcripts. The protocol was immunoSEQ multiplex PCR, while the TCRdb copy is restricted to in-frame clones and leaves out a portion. The sample includes around 350,000 clones, around 13% of them seen just once. Sequencing was done on a sample of naive CD4+ T cells from blood. The receptors derive from a man between 18 and 29 years old in good health.

This clone was observed a few times. This rearrangement joins TRBV28 to TRBJ2-7; 12 bases agree with TRBD2. Germline V lookup: CDR1 MDHEN, CDR2 SYDVKM. The CDR3 sequence is 15 residues long. V lost 6 bases to trimming and J lost 9 bases; unmatched junction nucleotides: 12. In DNA form, the CDR3 reads TGTGCCAGCAGCTCGGGTGGACTAGCGGGAAAGGGGCAGTACTTC. Translating gives CASSSGGLAGKGQYF.

This clone appeared many times. The rearrangement links TRBV23-1 to TRBJ1-2; D not certain. Being an ORF, TRBV23-1 has a function that is uncertain. Trimming removed 9 bases from V and 4 bases from J, with 12 bases in between. CDR3 length: 12 residues. CDR3 coding DNA: TGCGCCAGTCGGTGGTTTTTCTATGGCTACACCTTC. Its protein is CASRWFFYGYTF.

The table lists this clone with a few counts. The chain employs TRBV7-8 and TRBJ2-7, with D maybe TRBD2 (6 bases). The CDR3 consists of 15 residues. CDR1 SGHVS and CDR2 FQNEAQ come from the germline V gene. V was clipped by 2 bases and J by 2 bases, with 13 bases between them. The CDR3 loop is CASSLSNSGTYEQYF. The DNA of the CDR3 is TGTGCCAGCAGCTTATCGAATAGCGGAACCTACGAGCAGTACTTC. Full variable domain (outside the CDR3, taken from reference TRBV7-8 and TRBJ2-7): GAGVSQSPRYKVAKRGQDVALRCDPISGHVSLFWYQQALGQGPEFLTYFQNEAQLDKSGLPSDRFFAERPEGSVSTLKIQRTQQEDSAVYLCASSLSNSGTYEQYFGPGTRLTVT.

The chain has TRBV7-9 and TRBJ2-7, with a tentative D call TRBD2 (6 bases). Trimming stripped 1 base from V and 4 bases from J, with 17 bases between. Germline V gene lookup returns CDR1 SEHNR and CDR2 FQNEAQ (reference sequence). The CDR3 length is 16 residues. The CDR3 nucleotides read TGTGCCAGCAGCTTAGGCGAGGGACTCAAAAGGTACGAGCAGTACTTC. This encodes CASSLGEGLKRYEQYF.

This sequence joins TRBV18 and TRBJ2-2; 7 bases agree with TRBD2. Germline V gene sequence: CDR1 KGHSH, CDR2 LQKENI. The CDR3 extends over 15 amino acids. V was pared by 2 bases and J by 7 bases, with 7 bases of the junction left unmatched. The CDR3 DNA follows: TGTGCCAGCTCACCATATTCTAGCGGTGGCGGGGAGCTGTTTTTT. This sequence encodes CASSPYSSGGGELFF.

This clone has just a few counts. CDR3 loop: CASSPTSGVGQGLRRAFF. CDR3 sequence (DNA): TGCGCCAGCAGCCCAACCTCCGGAGTTGGACAGGGTCTTCGTCGAGCTTTCTTT. J is TRBJ1-1 and V is TRBV4-1, with TRBD1 matching over 8 bases. The J segment lost 10 bases and the V segment lost 4 bases, leaving 23 bases of the junction unmatched. Germline V gene sequence: CDR1 MGHRA, CDR2 YSYEKL. This CDR3 comprises 18 residues.

This clone showed up just a few times. The V and J genes are TRBV4-3 and TRBJ2-1, with 8 bases that match TRBD1. Germline-derived CDR1 and CDR2 are LGHNA and YSLEER. V gave up 0 bases and J gave up 0 bases; unmatched junction bases: 10. The CDR3 runs to 19 residues. CDR3 sequence reads: CASSQDGTGRRSSYNEQFF. In DNA, the CDR3 is TGCGCCAGCAGCCAAGATGGGACAGGAAGGAGGAGCTCCTACAATGAGCAGTTCTTC.

The rearrangement joins TRBV5-6 to TRBJ2-7; maybe TRBD1 (5 bases). V was clipped by 3 bases and J by 5 bases, with 12 bases between them. The CDR3 has 13 amino acids. Looked up from germline, CDR1 is SGHDT and CDR2 is YYEEEE. The CDR3 DNA follows: TGTGCCAGCAGCTCTCAGAGACAGAACGAGCAGTACTTC. Its protein product is CASSSQRQNEQYF.